The sample holds a few counts of the clone carrying this T cell receptor beta chain. What it binds is unknown. The sample belongs to a study of blood T cells in healthy people across ages. CDR1 and CDR2 (germline): ENHRY, SYGVKD. The CDR3 totals 12 residues. V gave up 8 bases and J gave up 4 bases, with 11 bases separating them. Then a second PCR, running roughly 7 to 11 cycles, was carried out with a sample-barcoded 5' primer and a J-beta primer mix. TCRdb re-called the 5' RACE reads through MiXCR, storing one row per CDR3 protein. The sample holds roughly 500,000 distinct CDR3 sequences; 27% are singletons and the top ten take under 20%. Broader study findings: When one million T cells were used, diversity estimates were thought to be underestimates.

The authors drew 8.5 to 10 milliliters of peripheral blood from each donor. Material for sequencing was blood. This chain links TRBV10-3 with TRBJ2-5; D unresolved. This sequence originates from a woman in her 70s in good health. The CDR3 DNA sequence: TGTGCCATCGGAGACGAGCGAGAGACCCAGTACTTC. This translates into CAIGDERETQYF.